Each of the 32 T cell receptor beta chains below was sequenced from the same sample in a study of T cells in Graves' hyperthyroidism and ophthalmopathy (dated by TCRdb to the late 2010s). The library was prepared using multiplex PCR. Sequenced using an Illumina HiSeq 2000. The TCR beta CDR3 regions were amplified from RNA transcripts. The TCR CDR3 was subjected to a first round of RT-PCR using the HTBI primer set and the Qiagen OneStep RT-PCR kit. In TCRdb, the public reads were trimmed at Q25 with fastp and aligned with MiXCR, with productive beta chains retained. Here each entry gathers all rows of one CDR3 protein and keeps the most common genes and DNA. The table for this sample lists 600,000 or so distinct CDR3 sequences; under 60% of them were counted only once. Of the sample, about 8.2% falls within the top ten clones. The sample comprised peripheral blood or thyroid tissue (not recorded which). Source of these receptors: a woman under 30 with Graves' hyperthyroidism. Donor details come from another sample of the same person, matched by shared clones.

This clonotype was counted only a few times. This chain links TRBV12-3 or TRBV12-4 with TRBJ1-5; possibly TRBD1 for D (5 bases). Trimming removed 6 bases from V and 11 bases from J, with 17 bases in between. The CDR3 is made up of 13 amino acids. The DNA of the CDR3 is TGTGCCAGCAGCACGGGGCGTTCCGGGACCCAGCATTTT. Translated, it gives CASSTGRSGTQHF.

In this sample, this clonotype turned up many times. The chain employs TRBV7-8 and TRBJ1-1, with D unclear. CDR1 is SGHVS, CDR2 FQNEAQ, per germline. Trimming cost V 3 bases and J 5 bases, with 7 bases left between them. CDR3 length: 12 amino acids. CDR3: CASSLFGTEAFF. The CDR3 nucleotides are TGTGCCAGCAGCTTGTTCGGGACTGAAGCTTTCTTT.

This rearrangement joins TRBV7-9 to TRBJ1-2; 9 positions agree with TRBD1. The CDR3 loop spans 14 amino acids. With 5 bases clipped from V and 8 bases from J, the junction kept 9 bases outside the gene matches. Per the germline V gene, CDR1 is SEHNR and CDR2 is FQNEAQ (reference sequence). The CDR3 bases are TGTGCCAGCAGCGGGGACAGGGTGCTTGGGGGCTACACCTTC. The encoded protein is CASSGDRVLGGYTF.

This CDR3 reads CASSYSGQANTYEQYF. The CDR3 coding sequence is TGTGCCAGCAGTTACTCGGGACAGGCAAATACCTACGAGCAGTACTTC. V and J are TRBV6-5 and TRBJ2-5; 8 bases match TRBD1. The J call could be wrong; TRBJ2-7 is a better fit for the DNA end. Germline CDR1 is MNHEY and CDR2 is SVGAGI. CDR3 size: 16 residues.

CDR3 nucleotides: TGCAGCGGAGGACAGGGGACTAGCGGGAGAGGCGAGCAGTACTTC. Translating gives CSGGQGTSGRGEQYF. The rearrangement links TRBV29-1 to TRBJ2-7, with 14 positions matching TRBD2. Germline CDR1 is SQVTM and CDR2 is ANQGSEA. V was clipped by 7 bases and J by 6 bases; unmatched bases: 11. The CDR3 consists of 15 residues.

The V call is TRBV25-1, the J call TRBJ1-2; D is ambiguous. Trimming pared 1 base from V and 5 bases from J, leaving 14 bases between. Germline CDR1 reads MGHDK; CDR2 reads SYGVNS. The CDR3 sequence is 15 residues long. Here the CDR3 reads CASSESKAKLYGYTF. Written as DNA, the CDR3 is TGTGCCAGCAGTGAATCAAAGGCTAAACTATATGGCTACACCTTC.

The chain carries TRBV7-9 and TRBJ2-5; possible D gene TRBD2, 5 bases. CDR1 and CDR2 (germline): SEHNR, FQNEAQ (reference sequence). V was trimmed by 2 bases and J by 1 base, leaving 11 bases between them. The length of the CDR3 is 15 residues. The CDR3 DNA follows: TGTGCCAGCAGCTTATGGAGCGGCACCCAAGAGACCCAGTACTTC. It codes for CASSLWSGTQETQYF.

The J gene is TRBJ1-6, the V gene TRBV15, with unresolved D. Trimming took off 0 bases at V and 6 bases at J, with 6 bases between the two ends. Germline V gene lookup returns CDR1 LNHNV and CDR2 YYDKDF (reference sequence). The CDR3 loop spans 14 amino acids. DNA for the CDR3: TGTGCCACCAGCAGAGATGCGGTTAATTCACCCCTCCACTTT. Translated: CATSRDAVNSPLHF.

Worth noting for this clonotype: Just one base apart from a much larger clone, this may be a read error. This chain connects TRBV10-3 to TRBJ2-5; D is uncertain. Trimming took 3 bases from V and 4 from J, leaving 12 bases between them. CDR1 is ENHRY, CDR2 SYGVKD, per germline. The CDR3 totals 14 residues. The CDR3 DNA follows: TGTGCCATCAGTGAAGTAGTTAGAGGAGAGACCCAGTACTTC. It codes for CAISEVVRGETQYF.

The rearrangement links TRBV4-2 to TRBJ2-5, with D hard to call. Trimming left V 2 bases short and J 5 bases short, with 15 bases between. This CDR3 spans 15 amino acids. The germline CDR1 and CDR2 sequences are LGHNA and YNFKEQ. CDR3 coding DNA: TGTGCCAGCAGCCAAAACGCCCGACCAAGTGAGACCCAGTACTTC. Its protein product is CASSQNARPSETQYF.

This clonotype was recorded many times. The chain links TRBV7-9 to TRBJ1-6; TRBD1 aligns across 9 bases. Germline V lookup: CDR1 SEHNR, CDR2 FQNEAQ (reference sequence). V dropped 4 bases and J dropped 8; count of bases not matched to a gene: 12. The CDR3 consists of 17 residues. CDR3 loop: CASSSWPGQGPDSPLHF. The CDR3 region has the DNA TGTGCCAGCAGCTCGTGGCCGGGACAGGGTCCCGATTCACCCCTCCACTTT.

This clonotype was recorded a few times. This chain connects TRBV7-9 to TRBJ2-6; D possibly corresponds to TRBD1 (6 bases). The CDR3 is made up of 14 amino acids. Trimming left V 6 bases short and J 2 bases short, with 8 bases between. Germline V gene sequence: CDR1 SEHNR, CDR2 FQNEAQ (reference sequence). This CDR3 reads CASRGATGANVLTF. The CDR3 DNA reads TGTGCCAGCAGGGGGGCCACTGGGGCCAACGTCCTGACTTTC.

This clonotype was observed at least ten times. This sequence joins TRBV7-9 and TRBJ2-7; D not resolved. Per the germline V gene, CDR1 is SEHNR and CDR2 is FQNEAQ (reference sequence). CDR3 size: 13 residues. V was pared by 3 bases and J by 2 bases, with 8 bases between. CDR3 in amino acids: CASSFRSTYEQYF. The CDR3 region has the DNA TGTGCCAGCAGCTTTAGGTCGACCTACGAGCAGTACTTC.

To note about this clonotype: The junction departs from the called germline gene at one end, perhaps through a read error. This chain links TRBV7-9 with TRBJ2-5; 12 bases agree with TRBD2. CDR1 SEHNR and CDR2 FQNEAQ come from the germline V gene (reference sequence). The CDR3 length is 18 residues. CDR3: CASSQEGLAGGPRETQYF. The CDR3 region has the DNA TGCGCCAGCAGCCAAGAGGGGCTAGCGGGAGGGCCTCGGGAGACCCAGTACTTC.

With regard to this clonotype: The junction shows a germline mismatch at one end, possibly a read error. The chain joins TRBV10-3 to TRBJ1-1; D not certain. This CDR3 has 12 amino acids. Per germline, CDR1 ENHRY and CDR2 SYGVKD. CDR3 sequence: CATSGRDTEAFF. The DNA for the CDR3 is TGTGCCACCAGTGGACGGGACACTGAAGCTTTCTTT.

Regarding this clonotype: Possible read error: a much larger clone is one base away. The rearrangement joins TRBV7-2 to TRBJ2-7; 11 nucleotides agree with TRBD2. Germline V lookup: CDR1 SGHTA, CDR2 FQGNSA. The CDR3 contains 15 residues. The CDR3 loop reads CASSLLGLAAYEQNF. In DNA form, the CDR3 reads TGTGCCAGCAGCTTACTGGGACTAGCGGCCTACGAGCAGAACTTC.

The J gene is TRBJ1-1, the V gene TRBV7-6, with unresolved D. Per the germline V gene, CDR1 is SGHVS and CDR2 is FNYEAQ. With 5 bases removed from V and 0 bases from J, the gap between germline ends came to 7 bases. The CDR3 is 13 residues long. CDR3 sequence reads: CASSRTLNTEAFF. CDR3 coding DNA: TGTGCCAGCAGCCGGACCTTGAACACTGAAGCTTTCTTT.

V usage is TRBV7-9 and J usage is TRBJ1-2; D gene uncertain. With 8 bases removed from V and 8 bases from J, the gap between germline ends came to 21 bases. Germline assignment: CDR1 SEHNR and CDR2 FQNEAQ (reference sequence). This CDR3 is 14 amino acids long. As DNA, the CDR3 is TGTGCCAGCTCCCCTGGACGCCGCGTAGCGGGCTACACCTTC. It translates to CASSPGRRVAGYTF.

The DNA of the CDR3 is TGCAGCGGGGGACAGGGGGCAGGCTACGAGCAGTACTTC. This translates into CSGGQGAGYEQYF. This rearrangement joins TRBV29-1 to TRBJ2-7; 12 bases map to TRBD1. The CDR3 totals 13 residues. V shed 7 bases, J shed 3 bases, and the junction held 4 bases outside the gene matches. Germline CDR1 and CDR2: SQVTM and ANQGSEA.

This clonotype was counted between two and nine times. In DNA, the CDR3 is TGTGCCAGCACCCCTCTGACGCCAGGCACTGAAGCTTTCTTT. It encodes CASTPLTPGTEAFF. The V call is TRBV7-8, the J call TRBJ1-1, with no clear D. V dropped 7 bases and J dropped 4 bases, with 16 bases sitting between them. The germline V gene has CDR1 SGHVS and CDR2 FQNEAQ. The CDR3 consists of 14 residues.

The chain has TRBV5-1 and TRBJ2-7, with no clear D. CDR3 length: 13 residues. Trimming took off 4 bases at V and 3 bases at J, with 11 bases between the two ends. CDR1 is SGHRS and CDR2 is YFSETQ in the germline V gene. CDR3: CASSPLGYYEQYF. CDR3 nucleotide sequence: TGCGCCAGCAGCCCACTGGGGTACTACGAGCAGTACTTC.

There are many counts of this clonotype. CDR3 amino acids: CAISESMRDYGYTF. CDR3 bases: TGTGCCATCAGTGAGTCGATGCGGGACTATGGCTACACCTTC. The rearrangement links TRBV10-3 to TRBJ1-2; D call uncertain. This CDR3 spans 14 amino acids. Germline V CDR1 and CDR2: ENHRY, SYGVKD. V was clipped by 0 bases and J by 3 bases, with 8 bases between them.

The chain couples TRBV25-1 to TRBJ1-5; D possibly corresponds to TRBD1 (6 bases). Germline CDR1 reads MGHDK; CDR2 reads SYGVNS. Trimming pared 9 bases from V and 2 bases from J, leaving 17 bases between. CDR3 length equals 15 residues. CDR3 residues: CASNFRRGGNQPQHF. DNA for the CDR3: TGTGCCAGTAACTTCCGGAGGGGGGGCAATCAGCCCCAGCATTTT.

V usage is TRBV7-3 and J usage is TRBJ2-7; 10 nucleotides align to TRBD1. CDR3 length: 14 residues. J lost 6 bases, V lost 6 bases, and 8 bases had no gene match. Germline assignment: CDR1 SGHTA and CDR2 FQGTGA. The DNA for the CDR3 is TGTGCCAGCAGTCCAGCCGGGACAGGGGTCGAGCAGTACTTC. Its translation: CASSPAGTGVEQYF.

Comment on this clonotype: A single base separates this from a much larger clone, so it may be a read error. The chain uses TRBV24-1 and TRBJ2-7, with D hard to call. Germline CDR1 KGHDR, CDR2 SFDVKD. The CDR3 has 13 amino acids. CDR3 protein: CATSDPVSYEQCF. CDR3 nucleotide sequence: TGTGCCACCAGTGATCCCGTATCCTACGAGCAGTGCTTC.

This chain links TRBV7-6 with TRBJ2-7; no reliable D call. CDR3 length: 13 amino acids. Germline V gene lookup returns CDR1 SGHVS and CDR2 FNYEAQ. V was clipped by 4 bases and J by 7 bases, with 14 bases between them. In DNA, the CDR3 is TGTGCCAGCAGCTCCGCCCAGCGTTATGAGCAGTACTTC. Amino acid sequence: CASSSAQRYEQYF.

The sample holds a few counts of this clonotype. CDR3 region: CASTRGLYGYTF. DNA of the CDR3: TGTGCCAGTACGCGGGGCCTCTATGGCTACACCTTC. The genes are TRBV19 and TRBJ1-2; tentatively, D is TRBD1 (5 bases). In germline, CDR1 is LNHDA, CDR2 SQIVND (reference sequence). CDR3 size: 12 residues. V dropped 7 bases and J dropped 4 bases, with 10 bases sitting between them.

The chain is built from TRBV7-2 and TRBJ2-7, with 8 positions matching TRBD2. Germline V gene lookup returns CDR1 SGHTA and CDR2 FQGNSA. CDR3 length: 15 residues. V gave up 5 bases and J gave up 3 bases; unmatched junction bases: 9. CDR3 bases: TGTGCCAGCAGCCTGACTAGCGATCTCCGCTACGAGCAGTACTTC. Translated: CASSLTSDLRYEQYF. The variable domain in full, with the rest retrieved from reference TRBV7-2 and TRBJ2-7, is GAGVSQSPSNKVTEKGKDVELRCDPISGHTALYWYRQSLGQGLEFLIYFQGNSAPDKSGLPSDRFSAERTGGSVSTLTIQRTQQEDSAVYLCASSLTSDLRYEQYFGPGTRLTVT.

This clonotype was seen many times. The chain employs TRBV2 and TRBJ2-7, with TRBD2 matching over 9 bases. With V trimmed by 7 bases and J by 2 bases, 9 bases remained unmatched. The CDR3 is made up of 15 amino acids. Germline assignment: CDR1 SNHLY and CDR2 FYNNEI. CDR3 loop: CASTLRASGAYEQYF. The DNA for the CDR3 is TGTGCCAGCACCCTACGGGCTAGCGGGGCCTACGAGCAGTACTTC.

The CDR3 DNA reads TGCAGCGCGGGGACAGGGGGCTTGAGAGATACGCAGTATTTT. As protein: CSAGTGGLRDTQYF. The chain carries TRBV29-1 and TRBJ2-3; TRBD1 matches 12 bases. The CDR3 totals 14 residues. The V segment lost 7 bases and the J segment 5 bases; nucleotides outside the gene matches: 7. CDR1 is SQVTM and CDR2 is ANQGSEA in the germline V gene.

CDR3 region: CSALVNGEYQPQHF. CDR3 sequence (DNA): TGCAGTGCTCTAGTTAACGGAGAATATCAGCCCCAGCATTTT. The rearrangement uses TRBV20-1 and TRBJ1-5; D not resolved. This CDR3 is built from 14 residues. Between the trimmed V and J ends, which lost 5 bases and 5 bases, there was a span of 16 bases. Germline CDR1 and CDR2: DFQATT and SNEGSKA (reference sequence).

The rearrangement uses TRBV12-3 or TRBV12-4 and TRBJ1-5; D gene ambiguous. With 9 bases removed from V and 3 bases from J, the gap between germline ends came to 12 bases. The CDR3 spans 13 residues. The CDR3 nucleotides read TGTGCCAGTGGGGAGTTTTTCAATCAGCCCCAGCATTTT. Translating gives CASGEFFNQPQHF.